The entry that follows covers one TCR beta chain sequence. Sequencing used immunoSEQ multiplex PCR; TCRdb keeps in-frame clones, though not all of them. The sample contains tens of thousands of clones, 84% of which appear only once. The data derive from a study of T cell clones after liver transplantation. The CDR3 runs 13 residues. The germline V gene encodes CDR1 MNHEY and CDR2 SVGAGI. The V end was cut by 5 bases, the J end by 3 bases, with 10 bases between. The chain couples TRBV6-5 to TRBJ1-1; D is ambiguous. Sequences were derived from CD4+ T cells from blood, sampled 48 months after liver transplant. This TCR was recovered from a human patient who received a liver transplant. Some T cells may be the graft donor's. The CDR3 DNA reads as TGTGCCAGCAGTCGGCAGTTGGACACTGAAGCTTTCTTT. Amino acids: CASSRQLDTEAFF.